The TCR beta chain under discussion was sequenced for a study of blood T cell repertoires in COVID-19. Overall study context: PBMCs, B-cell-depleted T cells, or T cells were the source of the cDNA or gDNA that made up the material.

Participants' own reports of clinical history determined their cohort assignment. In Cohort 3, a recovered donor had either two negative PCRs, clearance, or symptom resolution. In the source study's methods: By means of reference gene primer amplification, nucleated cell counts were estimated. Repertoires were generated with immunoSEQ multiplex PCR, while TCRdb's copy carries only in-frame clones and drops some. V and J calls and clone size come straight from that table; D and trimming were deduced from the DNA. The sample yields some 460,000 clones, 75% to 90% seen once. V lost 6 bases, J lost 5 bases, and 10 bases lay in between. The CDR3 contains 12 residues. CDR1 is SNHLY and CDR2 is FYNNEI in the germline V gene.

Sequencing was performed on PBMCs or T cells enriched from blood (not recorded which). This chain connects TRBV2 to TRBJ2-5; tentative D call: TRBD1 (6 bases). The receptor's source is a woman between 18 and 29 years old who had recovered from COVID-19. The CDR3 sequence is CASRGAAETQYF. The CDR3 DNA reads TGTGCCAGCAGGGGGGCCGCGGAGACCCAGTACTTC.